Listed below are T cell receptor beta chains from one sample, sequenced in a study of blood T cell repertoires in COVID-19. The assay was immunoSEQ multiplex PCR, and TCRdb's table has in-frame clones only and misses some. The sample consists of 250,000 or so clones, more than 80% of them appearing once. The sample comprised peripheral blood. These receptors were collected from a man aged 30 to 39 with COVID-19, enrolled during active disease. Both conserved end residues are part of each CDR3. Fields, in order: V gene, clone size, D gene, J gene, CDR3 protein, CDR3 DNA. D genes are given only for firm matches. For some rows the clone size is stated as once, few or many, or as a class when expanded; others skip it.

>TRBV7-9|NA|NA|TRBJ2-6
CAITPGVSGANVLTF
TGTGCCATAACTCCCGGAGTTTCTGGGGCCAACGTCCTGACTTTC
>TRBV7-3|NA|TRBD2|TRBJ2-1
CASSLTSGAREQFF
TGTGCCAGCAGCTTAACTAGCGGGGCTCGGGAGCAGTTCTTC
>TRBV7-2|NA|NA|TRBJ1-3
CASSPSRQAPAYF
TGTGCCAGCAGCCCCTCCCGACAGGCCCCGGCATATTTT
>TRBV19|NA|TRBD1|TRBJ1-1
CASSDRQGAGEAFF
TGTGCCAGTAGTGATCGACAGGGGGCAGGTGAAGCTTTCTTT
>TRBV6-5|NA|NA|TRBJ2-7
CASSYSGSAQYYEQYF
TGTGCCAGCAGTTACTCGGGGAGCGCACAATACTACGAGCAGTACTTC
>TRBV20-1|NA|NA|TRBJ2-7
CSARDLEGF
TGCAGTGCTAGAGATCTCGAGGGCTTC
>TRBV13|NA|TRBD2|TRBJ2-1
CASSPLAGFGYNEQFF
TGTGCCAGCAGCCCCTTAGCGGGGTTCGGCTACAATGAGCAGTTCTTC
>TRBV7-2|few|TRBD2|TRBJ2-1
CASSLELAGRRFSYNEQFF
TGTGCCAGCAGCTTAGAACTAGCGGGCCGTCGTTTCTCCTACAATGAGCAGTTCTTC
>TRBV11-3|NA|NA|TRBJ1-6
CASSLGGAGSPLHF
TGTGCCAGCAGCTTAGGTGGAGCCGGCTCACCCCTCCACTTT
>TRBV5-1|NA|NA|TRBJ1-1
CASSAGTIMNTEAFF
TGCGCCAGCAGCGCCGGGACAATCATGAACACTGAAGCTTTCTTT
>TRBV18|NA|NA|TRBJ1-1
CASRQGVNTEAFF
TGTGCCAGCCGCCAAGGGGTGAACACTGAAGCTTTCTTT
>TRBV5-1|NA|NA|TRBJ2-1
CASSPLGDFGDEQFF
TGCGCCAGCAGCCCGCTCGGGGATTTCGGCGATGAGCAGTTCTTC
>TRBV6-6|NA|NA|TRBJ1-5
CASSRSMDNQHF
TGTGCCAGCAGTCGATCTATGGACAACCAGCATTTT
>TRBV19|NA|NA|TRBJ2-3
CASSIRSGTDTQYF
TGTGCCAGTAGTATAAGAAGCGGAACAGATACGCAGTATTTT
>TRBV7-3|NA|TRBD1|TRBJ1-1
CASSLMGQGNTEAFF
TGTGCCAGCAGCTTAATGGGACAGGGGAACACTGAAGCTTTCTTT
>TRBV28|NA|NA|TRBJ2-7
CASSFFGSGYEQYF
TGTGCCAGCAGTTTTTTTGGATCAGGCTACGAGCAGTACTTC
>TRBV7-2|NA|NA|TRBJ1-1
CASTDGGQMNTEAFF
TGTGCCAGCACCGACGGCGGACAAATGAACACTGAAGCTTTCTTT
>TRBV5-4|NA|TRBD2|TRBJ2-3
CASSLRLAGHTDTQYF
TGTGCCAGCAGCTTGAGACTAGCGGGGCACACAGATACGCAGTATTTT
>TRBV6-5|once|TRBD2|TRBJ2-7
CASRPRSGSYEQYF
TGTGCCAGCAGACCCCGCAGCGGGAGCTACGAGCAGTACTTC
>TRBV18|NA|NA|TRBJ2-7
CASSTGTLYEQYF
TGTGCCAGCTCAACGGGGACACTCTACGAGCAGTACTTC
>TRBV4-1|NA|TRBD1|TRBJ1-5
CASSRTGDSNQPQHF
TGCGCCAGCAGCCGAACAGGGGATAGCAATCAGCCCCAGCATTTT
>TRBV10-3|NA|NA|TRBJ1-1
CAISGGVNTEAFF
TGTGCCATCAGCGGGGGGGTCAACACTGAAGCTTTCTTT
>TRBV6-5|NA|TRBD1|TRBJ2-1
CASRERDRAYNEQFF
TGTGCCAGCAGGGAGCGGGACAGGGCGTACAATGAGCAGTTCTTC
>TRBV7-9|once|NA|TRBJ2-3
CASTDRGVLDTQYF
TGTGCCAGCACCGACCGCGGGGTCCTCGATACGCAGTATTTT
>TRBV5-1|NA|NA|TRBJ2-3
CASSLAVLSTDTQYF
TGCGCCAGCAGCTTAGCGGTTTTAAGCACAGATACGCAGTATTTT
>TRBV7-2|NA|TRBD1|TRBJ1-1
CASSLVTGLVGEAFF
TGTGCCAGCAGCTTAGTGACAGGGTTGGTCGGTGAAGCTTTCTTT
>TRBV18|NA|NA|TRBJ1-4
CASSSGASDTNEKLFF
TGTGCCAGCTCATCCGGAGCCAGCGATACTAATGAAAAACTGTTTTTT
>TRBV9|NA|TRBD1|TRBJ1-2
CASSVTLDRGRSDTF
TGTGCCAGCAGCGTAACCCTGGACAGGGGGCGTTCAGACACCTTC
>TRBV4-2|NA|NA|TRBJ2-7
CASSPRASGISYEQYF
TGTGCCAGCAGTCCCCGGGCATCCGGGATCTCCTACGAGCAGTACTTC
>TRBV2|NA|NA|TRBJ1-4
CASVRVGEKLFF
TGTGCCAGCGTCAGGGTTGGAGAAAAACTGTTTTTT
>TRBV20-1|NA|NA|TRBJ1-2
CSASRGGDGYTF
TGCAGTGCTAGTAGGGGGGGCGATGGCTACACCTTC
>TRBV6-2/TRBV6-3|NA|TRBD2|TRBJ2-1
CASSSRASGGNEQFF
TGTGCCAGCAGCTCTAGGGCCTCGGGGGGTAATGAGCAGTTCTTC
>TRBV6-6|NA|NA|TRBJ1-5
CASSWRAPDSNQPQHF
TGTGCCAGCAGTTGGAGGGCCCCGGATAGCAATCAGCCCCAGCATTTT
>TRBV7-2|NA|NA|TRBJ1-4
CASSIGQTNEKLFF
TGTGCCAGTAGTATCGGACAGACGAATGAAAAACTGTTTTTT
>TRBV5-1|NA|NA|TRBJ1-6
CASSLRAGSGPDSPLHF
TGCGCCAGCAGCTTGCGAGCAGGCTCAGGTCCGGATTCACCCCTCCACTTT